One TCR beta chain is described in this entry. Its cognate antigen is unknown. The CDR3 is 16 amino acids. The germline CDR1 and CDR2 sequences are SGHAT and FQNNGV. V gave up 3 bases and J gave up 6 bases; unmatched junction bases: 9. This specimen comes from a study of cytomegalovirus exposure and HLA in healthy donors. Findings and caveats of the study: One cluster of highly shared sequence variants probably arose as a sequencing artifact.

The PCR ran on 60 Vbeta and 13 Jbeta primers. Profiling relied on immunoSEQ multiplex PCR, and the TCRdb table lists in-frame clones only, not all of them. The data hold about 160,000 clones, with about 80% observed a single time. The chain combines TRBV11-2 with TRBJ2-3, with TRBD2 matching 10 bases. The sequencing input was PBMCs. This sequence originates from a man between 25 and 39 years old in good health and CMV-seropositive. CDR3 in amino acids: CASSFTQRGGPDTQYF. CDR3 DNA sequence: TGTGCCAGCAGCTTTACGCAGCGGGGGGGCCCTGATACGCAGTATTTT.